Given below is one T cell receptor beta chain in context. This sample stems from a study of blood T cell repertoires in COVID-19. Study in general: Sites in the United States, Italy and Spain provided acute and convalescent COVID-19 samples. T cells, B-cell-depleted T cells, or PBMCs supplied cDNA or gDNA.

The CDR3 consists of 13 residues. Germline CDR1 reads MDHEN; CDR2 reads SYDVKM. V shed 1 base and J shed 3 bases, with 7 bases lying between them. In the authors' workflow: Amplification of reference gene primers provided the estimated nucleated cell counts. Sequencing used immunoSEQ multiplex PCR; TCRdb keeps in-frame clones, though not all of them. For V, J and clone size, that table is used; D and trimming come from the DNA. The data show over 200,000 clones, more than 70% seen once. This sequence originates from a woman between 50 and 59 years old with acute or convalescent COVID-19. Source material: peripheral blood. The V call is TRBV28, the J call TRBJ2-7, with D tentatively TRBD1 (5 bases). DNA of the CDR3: TGTGCCAGCAGTTTATCAGGGAACTACGAGCAGTACTTC. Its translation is CASSLSGNYEQYF.